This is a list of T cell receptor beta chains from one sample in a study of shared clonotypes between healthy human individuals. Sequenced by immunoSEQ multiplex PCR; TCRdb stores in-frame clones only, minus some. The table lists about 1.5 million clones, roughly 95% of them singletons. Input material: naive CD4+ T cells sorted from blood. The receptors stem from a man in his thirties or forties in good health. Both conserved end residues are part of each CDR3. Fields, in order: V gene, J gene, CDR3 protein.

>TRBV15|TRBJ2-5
CATEDRGRETQYF
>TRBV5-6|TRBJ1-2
CASSLGQLNGYTF
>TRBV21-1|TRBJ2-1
CASSKGEGAGESSYNEQFF
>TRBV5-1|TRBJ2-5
CASSLQTGLEETQYF
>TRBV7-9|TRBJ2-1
CASSLRGAGHNEQFF
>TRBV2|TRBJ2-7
CASSEPGGRYYEQYF
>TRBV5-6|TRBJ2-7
CASSLFSYEQYF
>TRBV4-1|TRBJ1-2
CASSRTGDYGYTF
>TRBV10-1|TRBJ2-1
CASSELNDRVDEQFF
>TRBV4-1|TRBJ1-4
CASSHLQNGYEKLFF
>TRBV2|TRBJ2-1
CASSEPSSVPPYNEQFF
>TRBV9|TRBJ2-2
CASSAGESGELFF
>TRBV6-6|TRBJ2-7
CASSQLAGVLYEQYF
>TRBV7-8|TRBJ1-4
CASSLALKRGVREKLFF
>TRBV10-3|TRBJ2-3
CAISESRANTDTQYF
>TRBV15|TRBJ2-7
CATSRGGGARLYEQYF
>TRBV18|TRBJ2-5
CASSPRRVFQETQYF
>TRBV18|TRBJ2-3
CASSPVKGIGTDTQYF
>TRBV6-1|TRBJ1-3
CASSDLGRRSTIYF
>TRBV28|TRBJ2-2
CASSSEGHPVSNTGELFF
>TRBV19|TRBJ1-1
CASSPRGGNTEAFF
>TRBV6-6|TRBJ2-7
CASSPPYGKRTYEQYF
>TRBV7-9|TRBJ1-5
CASSLGDGGFNQPQHF
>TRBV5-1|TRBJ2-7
CASSPTQSSKQYEQYF
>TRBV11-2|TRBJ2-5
CASSLDSQETQYF
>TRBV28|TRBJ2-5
CASSLPRGRMETQYF
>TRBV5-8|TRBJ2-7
CASSLPGPYEQYF
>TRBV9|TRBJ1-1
CASSVVGRGTEAFF
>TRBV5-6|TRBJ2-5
CASSLPGLAGGKETQYF
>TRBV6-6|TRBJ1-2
CASRDLAGYGYTF
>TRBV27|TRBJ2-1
CASSPFTLHSYNEQFF
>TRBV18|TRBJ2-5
CASSSLDRPSGETQYF
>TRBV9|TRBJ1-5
CASSVAAREGNQPQHF
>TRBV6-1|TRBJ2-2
CAGGVIASGELFF
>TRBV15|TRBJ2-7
CATSRVVMRTGDYEQYF
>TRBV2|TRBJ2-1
CASRPGLATSNEQFF
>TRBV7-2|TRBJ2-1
CASSLGSGSSYNEQFF
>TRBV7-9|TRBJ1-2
CASTILVWDRNGYTF
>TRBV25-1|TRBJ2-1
CASSDSRQGDNEQFF
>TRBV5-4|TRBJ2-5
CASTLDGRETQYF
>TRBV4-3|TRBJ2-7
CASSQAIGNYEQYF
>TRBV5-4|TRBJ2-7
CASSSVRAAENEQYF
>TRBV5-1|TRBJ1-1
CASSFKQNTEAFF
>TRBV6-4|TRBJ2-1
CASSLKLELAGGQFF
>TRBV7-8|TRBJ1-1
CASSQMLKQGGRPTEAFF
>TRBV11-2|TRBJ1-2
CASSLALDSNYGYTF
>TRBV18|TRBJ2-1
CASSRVSSSYNEQFF
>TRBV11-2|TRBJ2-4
CASSLSPSGRDSIQYF
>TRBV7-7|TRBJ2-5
CASSPPLGQGPQETQYF
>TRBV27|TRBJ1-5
CASSLSRQQVQPQHF